This T cell receptor (beta chain) was identified in a study of T cell responses to AZD1222 COVID-19 vaccine. The CDR3 totals 15 residues. Germline V gives CDR1 SEHNR, CDR2 FQNEAQ (reference sequence). The ends were cut back, 0 bases at V and 6 bases at J, with 11 bases in the middle. Only in-frame clones appear in the TCRdb table, and some are missing; sequencing was by immunoSEQ multiplex PCR. This sample yields 120,000 to 150,000 clones, of which 82% are seen a single time; around 4.3% belongs to the top ten. In the case of this clone: The antigen is not known.

Study results and limitations: Baseline seropositivity occurred in only 5 or 6 AZD1222 recipients. Donors in the cohort were predominantly white British and more often female, and clonal diversity was possibly underestimated.

This TCR derives from an adult in good health. The starting material was peripheral blood, obtained on day 0 of MenACWY control vaccination. This chain uses TRBV7-9 with TRBJ2-2, with a tentative D call TRBD1 (6 bases). This CDR3 reads CASSLAGGSAGELFF. The CDR3 DNA reads as TGTGCCAGCAGCTTAGCTGGGGGCTCGGCCGGGGAGCTGTTTTTT.